These 29 T cell receptor beta chains came from one sample sequenced in a study of cytomegalovirus exposure and HLA in healthy donors. PCR used 60 Vbeta primers and 13 Jbeta primers. Measured with immunoSEQ multiplex PCR; TCRdb has only the in-frame clones, and not every one. The top ten clones hold around 0.21% of a sample with 200,000 or so clones, roughly 87% of them seen once. The specimen sequenced was PBMCs. All receptors come from a girl under three years old in good health and CMV-seronegative.

The V gene is TRBV7-9, the J gene TRBJ1-2, with 8 bases matching TRBD1. The germline V gene has CDR1 SEHNR and CDR2 FQNEAQ (reference sequence). This CDR3 has 16 residues. Trimming removed 2 bases from V and 1 base from J; junction bases left unmatched: 6. The CDR3 is CASSLYLTGGNYGYTF. The CDR3 nucleotides read TGTGCCAGCAGCTTATATCTTACAGGGGGTAACTATGGCTACACCTTC.

V and J are TRBV19 and TRBJ2-3; 8 bases line up with TRBD2. The CDR3 runs 15 residues. Germline trimming cut 3 bases from V and 4 bases from J; bases unmatched to any gene: 6. The V gene's germline CDR1 is LNHDA and CDR2 SQIVND (reference sequence). The CDR3 loop is CASSISSGAPDTQYF. CDR3 DNA sequence: TGTGCCAGTAGTATTAGTAGCGGGGCTCCAGATACGCAGTATTTT.

The chain combines TRBV2 with TRBJ2-2, with 12 bases that match TRBD2. CDR1 and CDR2 (germline): SNHLY, FYNNEI. The junction had 13 bases not matched to a gene; V was cut back by 4 bases and J by 7 bases. CDR3 length equals 18 residues. The CDR3 DNA sequence: TGTGCCAGCAGTGTTATGGAAGGACTAGCGGGGTTGGGCGGGGAGCTGTTTTTT. Protein product: CASSVMEGLAGLGGELFF.

The chain links TRBV30 to TRBJ2-7; tentative D call: TRBD2 (6 bases). CDR1 GTSNPN and CDR2 SVGIG come from the germline V gene (reference sequence). The ends were cut back, 7 bases at V and 3 bases at J, with 16 bases in the middle. The CDR3 has 13 residues. The CDR3 loop reads CALEGLTYYEQYF. In DNA form, the CDR3 reads TGTGCCTTGGAGGGCCTAACCTACTACGAGCAGTACTTC.

This rearrangement joins TRBV30 to TRBJ2-7; 8 nucleotides match TRBD1. Germline CDR1 GTSNPN, CDR2 SVGIG (reference sequence). V trimming: 2 bases; J trimming: 6 bases; junction bases outside the gene matches: 9. CDR3 length equals 14 residues. CDR3 loop: CAWSNGQGRGEQYF. CDR3 DNA sequence: TGTGCCTGGAGTAATGGACAGGGACGGGGCGAGCAGTACTTC.

This chain's CDR3 is CASSPGTASGNTIYF. Here the CDR3 DNA reads TGTGCCAGCTCACCCGGGACAGCATCTGGAAACACCATATATTTT. The J gene is TRBJ1-3, the V gene TRBV18, with TRBD1 matching 7 bases. Germline V gene lookup returns CDR1 KGHSH and CDR2 LQKENI. The trim removed 3 bases at V and 1 base at J, leaving 3 bases unmatched. The CDR3 consists of 15 residues.

The chain uses TRBV7-9 and TRBJ2-2, with 11 bases that match TRBD2. Per the germline V gene, CDR1 is SEHNR and CDR2 is FQNEAQ (reference sequence). V lost 7 bases and J lost 3; bases outside the gene matches: 4. The CDR3 sequence is 15 residues long. CDR3 sequence (DNA): TGTGCCAGCAAGCTAGCGGGGGGCGACACCGGGGAGCTGTTTTTT. Translation: CASKLAGGDTGELFF.

The rearrangement links TRBV4-3 to TRBJ2-5; D not resolved. This CDR3 has 15 amino acids. From germline, CDR1 is LGHNA and CDR2 YSLEER. Trimming removed 0 bases at V and 2 bases at J, with 10 bases between. The CDR3 DNA sequence: TGCGCCAGCAGCCAAGAGCTCTACCCTCAAGAGACCCAGTACTTC. Protein: CASSQELYPQETQYF.

This CDR3 is CASSQDTTIIPSYNEQFF. Written as DNA, the CDR3 is TGTGCCAGCAGCCAAGATACTACAATAATACCCTCCTACAATGAGCAGTTCTTC. The chain links TRBV14 to TRBJ2-1, with D unclear. Trimming stripped 0 bases from V and 0 bases from J, with 15 bases between. In germline, CDR1 is SGHDN, CDR2 FVKESK. The CDR3 is 18 amino acids.

The gene calls are TRBV11-3 and TRBJ2-2, with 7 bases lining up with TRBD2. In germline, CDR1 is SGHNT, CDR2 YENEEA. There are 17 residues in the CDR3. Trimming removed 5 bases from V and 1 base from J; junction bases left unmatched: 10. The CDR3 is CASSPKRGERNTGELFF. In DNA, the CDR3 is TGTGCCAGCAGCCCGAAGCGGGGAGAGAGGAACACCGGGGAGCTGTTTTTT.

The chain is built from TRBV11-2 and TRBJ2-7; TRBD2 aligns across 8 bases. Per the germline V gene, CDR1 is SGHAT and CDR2 is FQNNGV. With V trimmed by 2 bases and J by 2 bases, 5 bases remained unmatched. The CDR3 extends over 15 amino acids. CDR3 coding DNA: TGTGCCAGCAGCTTATTTCCCGGGGGGGCCTACGAGCAGTACTTC. Protein product: CASSLFPGGAYEQYF.

The chain uses TRBV19 and TRBJ1-5; D is perhaps TRBD1 (6 bases). Germline CDR1 reads LNHDA; CDR2 reads SQIVND (reference sequence). Deletions cut 3 bases from V and 1 base from J, with 22 bases between. The CDR3 spans 19 residues. The CDR3 nucleotides are TGTGCCAGTAGTATTCGGGGCCCGACAGGAAGCTTCAGCAATCAGCCCCAGCATTTT. Its protein product is CASSIRGPTGSFSNQPQHF.

The rearrangement links TRBV19 to TRBJ1-2; 9 bases fit TRBD1. Germline V gives CDR1 LNHDA, CDR2 SQIVND (reference sequence). The CDR3 has 14 residues. J gave up 7 bases and V 3 bases, and 6 bases lay outside the gene matches. The CDR3: CASSIDPDRGGYTF. Here the CDR3 DNA reads TGTGCCAGTAGTATCGACCCGGACAGGGGTGGCTACACCTTC.

The chain recombines TRBV30 with TRBJ1-1, with D tentatively TRBD1 (5 bases). V was cut by 4 bases and J by 6 bases, with 12 bases left in between. Germline V gene lookup returns CDR1 GTSNPN and CDR2 SVGIG (reference sequence). CDR3 length: 12 amino acids. The CDR3 loop is CAWNLGGAEAFF. The CDR3 coding sequence is TGTGCCTGGAACCTTGGGGGGGCTGAAGCTTTCTTT.

The chain employs TRBV7-3 and TRBJ2-1; 9 bases are a match to TRBD2. The CDR3 sequence is 15 residues long. J gave up 5 bases and V 1 base, and 3 bases lay outside the gene matches. CDR1 is SGHTA, CDR2 FQGTGA, per germline. In DNA form, the CDR3 reads TGTGCCAGCAGCTTAAAGGCGGGGGGGAACAATGAGCAGTTCTTC. This gives the protein CASSLKAGGNNEQFF.

This sequence joins TRBV7-9 and TRBJ1-2; tentative D call: TRBD1 (5 bases). V shed 5 bases and J shed 2 bases, with 15 bases lying between them. The germline gives CDR1 SEHNR, CDR2 FQNEAQ (reference sequence). The CDR3 loop spans 15 amino acids. The CDR3 sequence: CASSPADRLNYGYTF. CDR3 sequence (DNA): TGTGCCAGCAGCCCGGCAGACAGATTGAACTATGGCTACACCTTC.

V is TRBV28 and J is TRBJ2-1; 11 bases are shared with TRBD2. Germline values: CDR1 MDHEN, CDR2 SYDVKM. There are 16 residues in the CDR3. J was trimmed by 8 bases and V by 6 bases; bases with no gene match: 12. As DNA, the CDR3 is TGTGCCAGCAGCCTACCACTAGCGGGAGCAGGTTATGAGCAGTTCTTC. Translated, it gives CASSLPLAGAGYEQFF.

The chain has TRBV10-2 and TRBJ1-1; no firm D call. V dropped 5 bases and J dropped 5 bases, with 12 bases sitting between them. The germline V gene has CDR1 WSHSY and CDR2 SAAADI. The CDR3 has 13 residues. The CDR3 nucleotides read TGCGCCAGCAGTTTAGGACCGGGGACTGAAGCTTTCTTT. It codes for CASSLGPGTEAFF.

CDR3 sequence: CASSYGQGSSGELFF. CDR3 DNA: TGTGCCAGCAGTTACGGCCAGGGGTCTTCCGGGGAGCTGTTTTTT. V gene TRBV6-5 combines with J gene TRBJ2-2; TRBD1 might be the D (6 bases). V was trimmed by 2 bases and J by 6 bases, leaving 13 bases between them. CDR1 MNHEY and CDR2 SVGAGI come from the germline V gene. This CDR3 spans 15 amino acids.

CDR3 sequence (DNA): TGTGCCAGCAGCTTTCCTGGGAGGATAGTAAATGGCTACACCTTC. Translating it yields CASSFPGRIVNGYTF. V and J are TRBV7-9 and TRBJ1-2, with unresolved D. In germline, CDR1 is SEHNR, CDR2 FQNEAQ (reference sequence). V dropped 3 bases and J dropped 6 bases, with 17 bases sitting between them. CDR3 length equals 15 residues. Drawing the rest from reference TRBV7-9 and TRBJ1-2, the complete variable domain is DTGVSQNPRHKITKRGQNVTFRCDPISEHNRLYWYRQTLGQGPEFLTYFQNEAQLEKSRLLSDRFSAERPKGSFSTLEIQRTEQGDSAMYLCASSFPGRIVNGYTFGSGTRLTVV.

J is TRBJ2-3 and V is TRBV6-5; no firm D call. There are 11 residues in the CDR3. Germline V gene sequence: CDR1 MNHEY, CDR2 SVGAGI. Trimming shortened V by 2 bases and J by 6 bases, and 3 bases separated the two germline ends. CDR3 DNA: TGTGCCAGCAGTTACCTGGATACGCAGTATTTT. It encodes CASSYLDTQYF.

The V call is TRBV4-1, the J call TRBJ2-7; D possibly corresponds to TRBD1 (5 bases). The CDR3 totals 14 residues. Germline CDR1 and CDR2: MGHRA and YSYEKL. The V gene lost 4 bases and the J gene lost 0 bases, with 10 bases spanning the gap. CDR3 sequence: CASSLHRSSYEQYF. The CDR3 nucleotides read TGCGCCAGCAGCCTCCACAGGTCCTCCTACGAGCAGTACTTC.

V is TRBV18 and J is TRBJ2-7, with 9 bases that match TRBD1. The CDR3 runs to 15 residues. Germline V gives CDR1 KGHSH, CDR2 LQKENI. The junction had 3 bases not matched to a gene; V was cut back by 2 bases and J by 1 base. DNA of the CDR3: TGTGCCAGCTCACCAGTCGGGACAGGGTCCTACGAGCAGTACTTC. Translated, it gives CASSPVGTGSYEQYF.

The chain carries TRBV5-1 and TRBJ2-3; possible D gene TRBD1, 6 bases. In germline, CDR1 is SGHRS, CDR2 YFSETQ. The CDR3 contains 14 residues. V was pared by 0 bases and J by 2 bases, with 7 bases between. The CDR3 region has the DNA TGCGCCAGCAGCTTGGGACAGGACACAGATACGCAGTATTTT. It translates to CASSLGQDTDTQYF.

This clone was seen more than once but under ten times. The J gene is TRBJ2-1, the V gene TRBV2; a possible D gene is TRBD2 (5 bases). This CDR3 contains 16 residues. V was clipped by 6 bases and J by 7 bases, with 22 bases between them. CDR1 and CDR2 (germline): SNHLY, FYNNEI. CDR3 DNA: TGTGCCAGCAGAGGTTGGTTACTAGGTAACTGGAATGAGCAGTTCTTC. The encoded protein is CASRGWLLGNWNEQFF.

The chain joins TRBV6-1 to TRBJ1-2; D remains ambiguous. The CDR3 totals 12 residues. Trimming cost V 5 bases and J 7 bases, with 11 bases left between them. Germline CDR1 reads MNHNS; CDR2 reads SASEGT. The CDR3 sequence: CASSSVSLGYTF. The CDR3 nucleotides are TGTGCCAGCAGTTCGGTGAGTCTTGGCTACACCTTC.

The rearrangement links TRBV19 to TRBJ2-1, with TRBD1 matching 8 bases. The CDR3 spans 15 residues. Unmatched junction bases numbered 5, after V lost 3 bases and J lost 4 bases. Germline V gives CDR1 LNHDA, CDR2 SQIVND (reference sequence). The CDR3 nucleotides read TGTGCCAGTAGTATGGACAGGGCGATTTACAATGAGCAGTTCTTC. This codes for CASSMDRAIYNEQFF.

The genes are TRBV9 and TRBJ1-1; D is perhaps TRBD1 (5 bases). The V end was cut by 2 bases, the J end by 6 bases, with 26 bases between. CDR3 length: 18 amino acids. The germline V gene encodes CDR1 SGDLS and CDR2 YYNGEE. The CDR3 region is CASSVSQVNPGEESEAFF. The CDR3 bases are TGTGCCAGCAGCGTCTCCCAGGTCAATCCGGGGGAAGAATCTGAAGCTTTCTTT.

CDR3 sequence reads: CASRRGAKETQYF. The CDR3 bases are TGTGCCAGCAGGCGGGGGGCAAAAGAGACCCAGTACTTC. The chain joins TRBV2 to TRBJ2-5, with 8 nucleotides matching TRBD2. This CDR3 has 13 residues. After removal of 6 bases from V and 3 bases from J, the junction contained 3 bases not matched to a gene. Germline-derived CDR1 and CDR2 are SNHLY and FYNNEI.